These T cell receptor beta chains were read from a single sample in a study of technical replicates of blood from a handful of donors. Sequencing used immunoSEQ multiplex PCR; TCRdb keeps in-frame clones, though not all of them. In the table there are over 80,000 clones, about 95% of which are singletons. Specimen: T cells isolated from PBMCs. These receptors came from a human donor in good health. CDR3s include the opening cysteine and the closing phenylalanine or tryptophan. Fields, in order: clone size, V gene, D gene, CDR3 protein. A D gene is named only where the DNA matches it firmly. Where a row states a size, it is once, few, many or the class of an expanded clone; other rows omit it.

abundance: few; v_gene: TRBV4-1; d_gene: -; CDR3aa: CASSQDGNGATEAFF
abundance: -; v_gene: TRBV2; d_gene: -; CDR3aa: CASSQGQPNLKGYTF
abundance: once; v_gene: TRBV14; d_gene: -; CDR3aa: CASSQFREQYF
abundance: -; v_gene: TRBV28; d_gene: TRBD2; CDR3aa: CASSLPSGRAYEQYF
abundance: -; v_gene: TRBV25-1; d_gene: -; CDR3aa: CASHEGYNEQFF
abundance: -; v_gene: TRBV19; d_gene: -; CDR3aa: CATNPQGSASGNTIYF
abundance: -; v_gene: TRBV27; d_gene: -; CDR3aa: CASTLKRTALNTEAFF
abundance: -; v_gene: TRBV5-1; d_gene: TRBD1; CDR3aa: CASSLDGTGLHYEQYF
abundance: -; v_gene: TRBV28; d_gene: -; CDR3aa: CASSTLVQGINEAFF
abundance: -; v_gene: TRBV10-2; d_gene: TRBD2; CDR3aa: CASTLAGGPDTQYF
abundance: -; v_gene: TRBV11-3; d_gene: -; CDR3aa: CASSLDRAVGGRGGGYTF
abundance: -; v_gene: TRBV6-1; d_gene: TRBD2; CDR3aa: CATFTGTTYEQYF
abundance: -; v_gene: TRBV18; d_gene: TRBD2; CDR3aa: CASSPIAGGQETQYF
abundance: -; v_gene: TRBV9; d_gene: -; CDR3aa: CASSVDGGALNEQFF
abundance: -; v_gene: TRBV7-9; d_gene: -; CDR3aa: CASSLQAPYEQYF
abundance: -; v_gene: TRBV4-1; d_gene: -; CDR3aa: CAAAGQTDTQYF
abundance: -; v_gene: TRBV28; d_gene: TRBD1; CDR3aa: CASSPIQGVSDTQYF
abundance: -; v_gene: TRBV20-1; d_gene: -; CDR3aa: CMASSPYEQYF
abundance: -; v_gene: TRBV6-1; d_gene: TRBD1; CDR3aa: CASSEALDRTGYNEQFF
abundance: once; v_gene: TRBV14; d_gene: -; CDR3aa: CASSHAGTGTRPPSYEQYF
abundance: -; v_gene: TRBV10-2; d_gene: -; CDR3aa: CASSETNFLVNTIYF
abundance: -; v_gene: TRBV27; d_gene: TRBD2; CDR3aa: CASSFLAGGETQYF
abundance: -; v_gene: TRBV2; d_gene: TRBD2; CDR3aa: CASHLAEITGELFF
abundance: -; v_gene: TRBV7-9; d_gene: -; CDR3aa: CASSSSQGLIGNTIYF
abundance: -; v_gene: TRBV19; d_gene: TRBD1; CDR3aa: CASSGRTGAYEQYF
abundance: -; v_gene: TRBV20-1; d_gene: -; CDR3aa: CSASRVYGYTF
abundance: -; v_gene: TRBV13; d_gene: TRBD2; CDR3aa: CASSHSQRERDIQYF
abundance: -; v_gene: TRBV7-2; d_gene: -; CDR3aa: CASSSLRGSGNTIYF
abundance: -; v_gene: TRBV9; d_gene: -; CDR3aa: CASSPRQGGTGELFF
abundance: -; v_gene: TRBV15; d_gene: -; CDR3aa: CATSRAGDQNYEQYF
abundance: -; v_gene: TRBV6-5; d_gene: TRBD2; CDR3aa: CASSFGLAGGNEQFF
abundance: -; v_gene: TRBV19; d_gene: TRBD1; CDR3aa: CASKSAGDSYGYTF
abundance: -; v_gene: TRBV5-1; d_gene: -; CDR3aa: CASGGARYEQYF
abundance: -; v_gene: TRBV11-3; d_gene: -; CDR3aa: CASSLGRALRELFF
abundance: -; v_gene: TRBV7-3; d_gene: TRBD2; CDR3aa: CASSSLAGGPADTQYF
abundance: -; v_gene: TRBV6-5; d_gene: -; CDR3aa: CASSLSSYNEQFF
abundance: -; v_gene: TRBV7-9; d_gene: -; CDR3aa: CASSFGGNQPQHF
abundance: once; v_gene: TRBV19; d_gene: TRBD2; CDR3aa: CASGDTGDRADTSGRAISDEQYF
abundance: once; v_gene: TRBV20-1; d_gene: -; CDR3aa: CSGRQSYGYTF
abundance: -; v_gene: TRBV11-2; d_gene: -; CDR3aa: CASSAGIRGEQYF
abundance: -; v_gene: TRBV7-9; d_gene: TRBD1; CDR3aa: CASSLAGTGKDEQFF
abundance: -; v_gene: TRBV7-2; d_gene: -; CDR3aa: CASSLGFRGFYEQYF
abundance: -; v_gene: TRBV18; d_gene: -; CDR3aa: CASSPTEVIYEQYF
abundance: -; v_gene: TRBV7-8; d_gene: -; CDR3aa: CASSPHGGGNQPQHF
abundance: -; v_gene: TRBV23-1; d_gene: TRBD1; CDR3aa: CASSQSGQGTIILYNEQFF
abundance: -; v_gene: TRBV18; d_gene: TRBD1; CDR3aa: CASSAGTGEGTEAFF
abundance: once; v_gene: TRBV9; d_gene: -; CDR3aa: CASSVVSEFYNEQFF
abundance: -; v_gene: TRBV30; d_gene: -; CDR3aa: CAWAGSGSYGYTF